This T cell receptor (beta chain) was found in a study of shared clonotypes between healthy human individuals. The germline CDR1 and CDR2 sequences are MGHDK and SYGVNS. V lost 1 base to trimming and J lost 5 bases, with 6 bases between them. The CDR3 contains 13 residues. Sequenced by immunoSEQ multiplex PCR; TCRdb stores in-frame clones only, minus some. There are 750,000 to 1,000,000 clones in the sample; 80% to 95% occur only once, and under 30% lies in the top ten. CD8 cells classed as naive were CD45RO-negative and positively selected for CCR7, excluding terminally differentiated effector memory CD45RA+ cells.

The specimen sequenced was naive CD8+ T cells sorted from blood. V gene TRBV25-1 combines with J gene TRBJ2-1; D is undetermined. This clonotype was sampled from a man aged 30-40 years in good health. CDR3 region: CASSELDHNEQFF. DNA for the CDR3: TGTGCCAGCAGTGAATTAGATCACAATGAGCAGTTCTTC.